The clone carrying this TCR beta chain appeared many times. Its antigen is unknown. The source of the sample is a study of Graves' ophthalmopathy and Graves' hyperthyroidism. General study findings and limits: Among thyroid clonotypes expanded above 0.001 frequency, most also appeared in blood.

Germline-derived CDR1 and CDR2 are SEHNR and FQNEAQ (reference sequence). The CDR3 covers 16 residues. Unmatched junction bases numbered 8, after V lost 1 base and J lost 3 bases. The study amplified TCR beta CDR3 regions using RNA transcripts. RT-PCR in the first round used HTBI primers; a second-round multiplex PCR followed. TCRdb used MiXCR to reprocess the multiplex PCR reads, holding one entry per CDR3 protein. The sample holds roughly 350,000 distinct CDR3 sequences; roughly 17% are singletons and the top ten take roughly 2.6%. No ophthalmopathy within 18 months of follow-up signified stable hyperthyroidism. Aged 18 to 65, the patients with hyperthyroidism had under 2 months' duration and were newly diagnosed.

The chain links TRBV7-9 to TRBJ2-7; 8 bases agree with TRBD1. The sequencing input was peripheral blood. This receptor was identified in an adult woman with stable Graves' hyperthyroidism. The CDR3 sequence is CASSLGVGQGNYEQYF. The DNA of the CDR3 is TGTGCCAGCAGCTTAGGTGTTGGACAGGGAAACTACGAGCAGTACTTC.